This TCR beta chain originates from a study of early stage breast cancer tumors. Study-wide findings and caveats: Tumor and normal breast were distinguished via blood comparison in about 90% of the 16 patients.

After removal of 2 bases from V and 1 base from J, the junction contained 7 bases not matched to a gene. The length of the CDR3 is 16 residues. Germline loops: CDR1 SQVTM, CDR2 ANQGSEA. With regard to this clone: Its antigen is unknown.

TCRdb's copy holds only in-frame clones and misses some; the assay was immunoSEQ multiplex PCR. Of just over 70,000 clones in the sample, approximately 79% were seen once. The sequence was obtained from a person aged 55-75 years with breast cancer. Sequenced: blood. The chain has TRBV29-1 and TRBJ2-3, with TRBD2 identical over 9 bases. The CDR3 protein is CSVELVSGSGTDTQYF. The CDR3 nucleotides are TGCAGCGTTGAATTGGTTAGCGGGAGCGGCACAGATACGCAGTATTTT.